These 21 T cell receptor beta chains were all obtained from the same sample, sequenced in a study of T-cell reconstitution after alpha-beta-depleted transplantation in children. Unique molecular identifiers were incorporated into the prepared TCRbeta library. TCRdb re-derived calls from the PCR reads in MiXCR, one entry per CDR3 protein. The sample includes 250,000 to 400,000 distinct CDR3 sequences, approximately 23% of them seen just once. The sequenced sample was PBMCs, mostly from graft donor cells, obtained 180 days after TCRalphabeta/CD19-depleted stem cell transplant. The receptors come from a male patient aged 10-17 years who had a stem cell transplant for acute lymphoblastic leukemia, so the T cells may come from the graft donor.

This clonotype was counted between two and nine times. The chain recombines TRBV5-1 with TRBJ1-6, with D perhaps matching TRBD1 (5 bases). The V end was cut by 3 bases, the J end by 0 bases, with 10 bases between. This CDR3 comprises 16 residues. The V gene's germline CDR1 is SGHRS and CDR2 YFSETQ. The CDR3 DNA sequence: TGCGCCAGCAGCTCGGCCGGGACCTCCTATAATTCACCCCTCCACTTT. This codes for CASSSAGTSYNSPLHF.

This chain links TRBV3-1 with TRBJ2-7, with 8 bases that match TRBD2. The CDR3 loop spans 17 amino acids. J was trimmed by 4 bases and V by 1 base; bases with no gene match: 12. Germline V CDR1 and CDR2: LGHDT, YNNKEL (reference sequence). CDR3 region: CASSQVPSGSEQYEQYF. CDR3 DNA sequence: TGTGCCAGCAGCCAAGTGCCTAGCGGGTCGGAGCAGTACGAGCAGTACTTC.

In this sample, this clonotype turned up a few times. The J gene is TRBJ2-3, the V gene TRBV28, with D perhaps given as TRBD1 or TRBD2 (6 bases each). CDR1 MDHEN and CDR2 SYDVKM come from the germline V gene. CDR3 size: 16 residues. V lost 4 bases and J lost 2, with 16 bases in between. The CDR3 bases are TGTGCCAGCAGTTCGGGGGCCTCAACCCCCACAGATACGCAGTATTTT. Translation: CASSSGASTPTDTQYF.

This clonotype was detected only a few times. The V gene is TRBV7-3, the J gene TRBJ2-3; D might be TRBD2 (5 bases). V was cut by 3 bases and J by 2 bases, with 9 bases left in between. CDR1 and CDR2 from the germline V gene are SGHTA and FQGTGA. The CDR3 has 14 residues. DNA for the CDR3: TGTGCCAGCAGCTTTTCCCGGGACACAGATACGCAGTATTTT. This sequence encodes CASSFSRDTDTQYF.

The chain has TRBV27 and TRBJ2-7; the D gene is possibly TRBD2 (5 bases). CDR3 length: 16 amino acids. Germline V gives CDR1 MNHEY, CDR2 SMNVEV (reference sequence). The V gene lost 5 bases and the J gene lost 5 bases, with 22 bases spanning the gap. CDR3 nucleotides: TGTGCCAGCAGTCTCAAGGGAATGGGAGTCGCACACGAGCAGTACTTC. As protein: CASSLKGMGVAHEQYF.

The chain links TRBV12-3 or TRBV12-4 to TRBJ1-6, with D tentatively TRBD1 (5 bases). The length of the CDR3 is 12 residues. V dropped 6 bases and J dropped 13 bases, with 13 bases sitting between them. The CDR3 loop reads CASRNLGTPLHF. DNA for the CDR3: TGTGCCAGCAGGAACCTTGGGACGCCCCTCCACTTT.

The J gene is TRBJ2-6, the V gene TRBV28, with D possibly matching TRBD1 (5 bases). The V gene lost 10 bases and the J gene lost 0 bases, with 7 bases spanning the gap. Looked up from germline, CDR1 is MDHEN and CDR2 is SYDVKM. The CDR3 consists of 13 residues. The CDR3 DNA reads as TGTGCCACCAGGGTCTCTGGGGCCAACGTCCTGACTTTC. It translates to CATRVSGANVLTF.

This clonotype was seen more than once but under ten times. The gene calls are TRBV24-1 and TRBJ2-7; the D gene is possibly TRBD1 (5 bases). Germline V gene data show CDR1 as KGHDR and CDR2 as SFDVKD. V lost 4 bases to trimming and J lost 7 bases, with 13 bases between them. The CDR3 loop spans 13 amino acids. CDR3 sequence reads: CATSDRQGREQYF. In DNA form, the CDR3 reads TGTGCCACCAGTGACCGGCAGGGAAGAGAGCAGTACTTC.

The rearrangement joins TRBV11-2 to TRBJ2-7; TRBD2 matches at 7 bases. Germline trimming cut 5 bases from V and 6 bases from J; bases unmatched to any gene: 10. Germline lookup yields CDR1 SGHAT and CDR2 FQNNGV. This CDR3 comprises 14 residues. CDR3: CASSRTTSLGEQYF. CDR3 nucleotides: TGTGCCAGCAGCCGCACGACTAGCCTCGGCGAGCAGTACTTC.

This chain joins TRBV20-1 and TRBJ2-7; 9 nucleotides match TRBD1. V lost 7 bases, J lost 7 bases, and 11 bases stayed unmatched. This CDR3 spans 13 amino acids. Germline V lookup: CDR1 DFQATT, CDR2 SNEGSKA (reference sequence). The CDR3 region is CSVTTGGVREQYF. CDR3 nucleotides: TGCAGTGTTACGACAGGGGGGGTTCGGGAGCAGTACTTC.

As DNA, the CDR3 is TGTGCCAGCAGTTTGAAGCGGAGCTCCTACGAGCAGTACTTC. Protein product: CASSLKRSSYEQYF. J is TRBJ2-7 and V is TRBV27; maybe TRBD2 (5 bases). Trimming took off 3 bases at V and 0 bases at J, with 9 bases between the two ends. Germline assignment: CDR1 MNHEY and CDR2 SMNVEV (reference sequence). The CDR3 sequence is 14 residues long.

In this sample, this clonotype turned up a few times. This CDR3 is CSVARANTGELFF. CDR3 bases: TGCAGCGTTGCTAGGGCGAACACCGGGGAGCTGTTTTTT. The chain recombines TRBV29-1 with TRBJ2-2; no clear D. V was clipped by 4 bases and J by 0 bases, with 6 bases between them. Germline CDR1 is SQVTM and CDR2 is ANQGSEA. This CDR3 region has 13 residues.

The chain couples TRBV7-9 to TRBJ1-1, with a tentative D call TRBD1 (6 bases). Deletions cut 5 bases from V and 3 bases from J, with 13 bases between. The CDR3 is 14 amino acids. The germline V gene has CDR1 SEHNR and CDR2 FQNEAQ (reference sequence). DNA of the CDR3: TGTGCCAGCAGCCCAACACAGGGTTACACTGAAGCTTTCTTT. Translated: CASSPTQGYTEAFF.

The chain recombines TRBV29-1 with TRBJ2-7, with D perhaps TRBD1 (5 bases). Trimming removed 6 bases from V and 4 bases from J, with 10 bases in between. The germline V gene encodes CDR1 SQVTM and CDR2 ANQGSEA. The length of the CDR3 is 11 residues. DNA of the CDR3: TGCAGCGTCAGGACACTTTACGAGCAGTACTTC. Residues: CSVRTLYEQYF.

V and J are TRBV5-1 and TRBJ2-7; D tentatively reads TRBD1 or TRBD2 (6 bases each). V lost 0 bases, J lost 4 bases, and 14 bases lay in between. CDR1 and CDR2 (germline): SGHRS, YFSETQ. This CDR3 comprises 15 residues. In DNA form, the CDR3 reads TGCGCCAGCAGCTTGGGGGGGGCGGGGAATTACGAGCAGTACTTC. Translated, it gives CASSLGGAGNYEQYF.

The V gene is TRBV3-1, the J gene TRBJ1-2; TRBD1 matches 7 bases. The CDR3 sequence is 13 residues long. Germline CDR1 reads LGHDT; CDR2 reads YNNKEL (reference sequence). The trim removed 4 bases at V and 7 bases at J, leaving 6 bases unmatched. CDR3 protein: CASSRVRDSGYTF. As DNA, the CDR3 is TGTGCCAGCAGCCGAGTCCGGGACAGTGGCTACACCTTC. The full variable domain, its missing parts supplied by reference TRBV3-1 and TRBJ1-2, is DTAVSQTPKYLVTQMGNDKSIKCEQNLGHDTMYWYKQDSKKFLKIMFSYNNKELIINETVPNRFSPKSPDKAHLNLHINSLELGDSAVYFCASSRVRDSGYTFGSGTRLTVV.

This chain uses TRBV14 with TRBJ2-5; D ambiguous. CDR3 length equals 14 residues. Between the trimmed V and J ends, which lost 1 base and 0 bases, there was a span of 6 bases. Germline V gene lookup returns CDR1 SGHDN and CDR2 FVKESK. The CDR3 region has the DNA TGTGCCAGCAGCCAAGGGACGAACCAAGAGACCCAGTACTTC. This translates into CASSQGTNQETQYF.

The gene calls are TRBV7-9 and TRBJ2-7; TRBD1 agrees at 7 bases. The CDR3 is 14 amino acids. Germline trimming cut 7 bases from V and 0 bases from J; bases unmatched to any gene: 6. Germline lookup yields CDR1 SEHNR and CDR2 FQNEAQ (reference sequence). The CDR3 sequence is CASTPQGSSYEQYF. The CDR3 nucleotides read TGTGCCAGCACCCCACAGGGGAGCTCCTACGAGCAGTACTTC.

V usage is TRBV19 and J usage is TRBJ2-7; 8 bases map to TRBD2. There are 15 residues in the CDR3. J gave up 4 bases and V 3 bases, and 8 bases lay outside the gene matches. Germline CDR1 LNHDA, CDR2 SQIVND (reference sequence). The CDR3 sequence: CASSMGSGKEYEQYF. The CDR3 DNA reads as TGTGCCAGTAGTATGGGTAGCGGGAAAGAATACGAGCAGTACTTC.

In its sample, this clonotype was seen a few times. This sequence joins TRBV4-2 and TRBJ2-7; D is unresolved. Trimming took off 3 bases at V and 2 bases at J, with 8 bases between the two ends. CDR1 is LGHNA, CDR2 YNFKEQ, per germline. The CDR3 has 13 residues. CDR3 in DNA: TGTGCCAGCAGCCAGTATCAAACCTACGAGCAGTACTTC. Protein sequence: CASSQYQTYEQYF.

There are a few counts of this clonotype. The chain joins TRBV9 to TRBJ1-5; TRBD1 matches 7 bases. The CDR3 extends over 15 amino acids. CDR1 is SGDLS and CDR2 is YYNGEE in the germline V gene. The trim removed 4 bases at V and 6 bases at J, leaving 10 bases unmatched. DNA for the CDR3: TGTGCCAGCAGCCCGGACCCAGGGGGGGGTCAGCCCCAGCATTTT. It is translated as CASSPDPGGGQPQHF.